This record concerns one T cell receptor beta chain sequence. Its target is not known. CDR1 and CDR2 from the germline V gene are KGHSH and LQKENI. There are 15 residues in the CDR3. V lost 2 bases and J lost 8; bases outside the gene matches: 9. The data were obtained in a study of cytomegalovirus exposure and HLA in healthy donors. Overall study: The 90 to 150 validation repertoires, a later analysis reported, used the same platform as the approximately 700 first-cohort repertoires. Study observations and caveats: The study put under 200 TCR beta chains on its list as cytomegalovirus-associated.

TCRdb's table, derived via immunoSEQ multiplex PCR, lists solely in-frame clones and lacks some. Among more than 85,000 clones listed, approximately 89% were seen once. The chain is built from TRBV18 and TRBJ1-1; TRBD1 matches 9 bases. The specimen sequenced was PBMCs. The sequence was obtained from a woman between 18 and 29 years old in good health and CMV-seronegative. CDR3 loop: CASSPTIGTGIEAFF. Written as DNA, the CDR3 is TGTGCCAGCTCACCAACTATAGGGACAGGGATAGAAGCTTTCTTT.